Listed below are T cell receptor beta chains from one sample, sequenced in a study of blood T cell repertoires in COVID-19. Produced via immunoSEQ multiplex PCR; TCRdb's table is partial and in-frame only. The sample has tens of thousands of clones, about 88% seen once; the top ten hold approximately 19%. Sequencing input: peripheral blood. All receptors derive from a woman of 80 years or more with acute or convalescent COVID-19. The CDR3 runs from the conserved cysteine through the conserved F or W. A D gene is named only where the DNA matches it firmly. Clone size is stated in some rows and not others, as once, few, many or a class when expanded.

cdr3_aa: CASTLRGPGANVLTF; cdr3_nt: TGTGCCAGCACACTGCGCGGGCCTGGGGCCAACGTCCTGACTTTC; d_call: .; v_call: TRBV28; clone_size: few; j_call: TRBJ2-6
cdr3_aa: CASTTTRQGAIHNEQFF; cdr3_nt: TGCGCCAGCACCACCACTAGACAGGGGGCGATCCACAATGAGCAGTTCTTC; d_call: TRBD1; v_call: TRBV10-1; clone_size: .; j_call: TRBJ2-1
cdr3_aa: CASSLRRPRTDTQYF; cdr3_nt: TGTGCCAGCAGCTTACGCAGGCCCCGCACAGATACGCAGTATTTT; d_call: .; v_call: TRBV7-8; clone_size: .; j_call: TRBJ2-3
cdr3_aa: CASRPRGPGTDTQYF; cdr3_nt: TGTGCCAGCAGACCCAGGGGGCCCGGCACAGATACGCAGTATTTT; d_call: TRBD1; v_call: TRBV6-5; clone_size: .; j_call: TRBJ2-3
cdr3_aa: CASSLGRTTEKLFF; cdr3_nt: TGCGCCAGCAGCTTGGGCAGAACTACTGAAAAACTGTTTTTT; d_call: .; v_call: TRBV5-1; clone_size: .; j_call: TRBJ1-4
cdr3_aa: CASSGLWTKTEAFF; cdr3_nt: TGTGCCAGCAGCGGCTTATGGACAAAGACTGAAGCTTTCTTT; d_call: .; v_call: TRBV5-5; clone_size: .; j_call: TRBJ1-1
cdr3_aa: CASSTPSGTGTGELFF; cdr3_nt: TGTGCCAGTAGTACCCCCTCCGGGACAGGGACCGGGGAGCTGTTTTTT; d_call: TRBD1; v_call: TRBV19; clone_size: once; j_call: TRBJ2-2
cdr3_aa: CASSIPGQGERGYTF; cdr3_nt: TGCGCCAGCAGCATACCGGGACAGGGAGAACGGGGCTACACCTTC; d_call: TRBD1; v_call: TRBV5-1; clone_size: .; j_call: TRBJ1-2
cdr3_aa: CASSLDTAGNYEQYF; cdr3_nt: TGTGCCAGCAGCTTGGATACAGCGGGCAACTACGAGCAGTACTTC; d_call: .; v_call: TRBV5-6; clone_size: .; j_call: TRBJ2-7
cdr3_aa: CASSLRTSGGARSYNEQFF; cdr3_nt: TGTGCCAGCAGCCTACGGACTAGCGGGGGGGCACGGTCCTACAATGAGCAGTTCTTC; d_call: TRBD2; v_call: TRBV11-2; clone_size: once; j_call: TRBJ2-1
cdr3_aa: CASKTDRGTNQPQHF; cdr3_nt: TGTGCCAGTAAGACGGACAGGGGGACCAATCAGCCCCAGCATTTT; d_call: TRBD1; v_call: TRBV19; clone_size: .; j_call: TRBJ1-5
cdr3_aa: CASSIDAGGGYGYTF; cdr3_nt: TGTGCCAGTAGTATAGATGCAGGGGGAGGCTATGGCTACACCTTC; d_call: TRBD1; v_call: TRBV19; clone_size: .; j_call: TRBJ1-2
cdr3_aa: CASSSSTGVVNGELFF; cdr3_nt: TGCGCCAGCAGCTCAAGTACGGGAGTAGTAAACGGGGAGCTGTTTTTT; d_call: .; v_call: TRBV5-1; clone_size: .; j_call: TRBJ2-2
cdr3_aa: CASNRGLVLNEQFF; cdr3_nt: TGCGCCAGCAACCGCGGACTAGTCCTAAATGAGCAGTTCTTC; d_call: TRBD2; v_call: TRBV5-1; clone_size: .; j_call: TRBJ2-1
cdr3_aa: CASSPRGAGLSYNEQFF; cdr3_nt: TGCGCCAGCAGCCCCCGAGGAGCGGGGCTTTCCTACAATGAGCAGTTCTTC; d_call: TRBD2; v_call: TRBV4-1; clone_size: .; j_call: TRBJ2-1
cdr3_aa: CASSQDRVAGELFF; cdr3_nt: TGTGCCAGCAGCCAGGACAGGGTGGCCGGGGAGCTGTTTTTT; d_call: TRBD1; v_call: TRBV7-3; clone_size: .; j_call: TRBJ2-2
cdr3_aa: CASSHRGLNYEQYF; cdr3_nt: TGTGCCAGCAGTCACAGGGGGCTAAACTACGAGCAGTACTTC; d_call: TRBD1; v_call: TRBV28; clone_size: .; j_call: TRBJ2-7
cdr3_aa: CASSPGGMEQFF; cdr3_nt: TGTGCCAGCAGCCCGGGGGGAATGGAGCAGTTCTTC; d_call: TRBD2; v_call: TRBV9; clone_size: .; j_call: TRBJ2-1
cdr3_aa: CASSLGGGAGEKLFF; cdr3_nt: TGTGCTAGCAGCTTAGGAGGGGGCGCGGGTGAAAAACTGTTTTTT; d_call: TRBD1; v_call: TRBV7-7; clone_size: .; j_call: TRBJ1-4
cdr3_aa: CASRTPGDPKNTQYF; cdr3_nt: TGTGCCAGCAGAACCCCGGGGGACCCCAAAAATACGCAGTATTTT; d_call: .; v_call: TRBV5-4; clone_size: .; j_call: TRBJ2-3
cdr3_aa: CASSLTYQEGFF; cdr3_nt: TGTGCCAGCAGTTTAACCTACCAGGAGGGGTTCTTC; d_call: .; v_call: TRBV12-3/TRBV12-4; clone_size: once; j_call: TRBJ2-1
cdr3_aa: CASSETLRGEKLFF; cdr3_nt: TGTGCCAGCAGTGAAACCCTCCGGGGTGAAAAACTGTTTTTT; d_call: .; v_call: TRBV25-1; clone_size: .; j_call: TRBJ1-4
cdr3_aa: CASSVDRGLYEQYF; cdr3_nt: TGTGCCAGCAGTGTGGACAGGGGGCTCTACGAGCAGTACTTC; d_call: TRBD1; v_call: TRBV2; clone_size: .; j_call: TRBJ2-7
cdr3_aa: CASSSTGTGFYEQYF; cdr3_nt: TGTGCCAGCAGCTCCACCGGGACAGGGTTCTACGAGCAGTACTTC; d_call: TRBD1; v_call: TRBV5-6; clone_size: .; j_call: TRBJ2-7
cdr3_aa: CASSEFVGLSQETQYF; cdr3_nt: TGTGCCAGCAGTGAATTCGTGGGACTATCTCAAGAGACCCAGTACTTC; d_call: TRBD2; v_call: TRBV6-1; clone_size: .; j_call: TRBJ2-5
cdr3_aa: CASSPWRTSSTDTQYF; cdr3_nt: TGTGCCAGCAGTCCCTGGAGGACTAGTAGCACAGATACGCAGTATTTT; d_call: TRBD2; v_call: TRBV27; clone_size: once; j_call: TRBJ2-3
cdr3_aa: CASSGPTGGRNSPLHF; cdr3_nt: TGTGCCAGTAGTGGCCCCACAGGGGGGCGGAATTCACCCCTCCACTTT; d_call: TRBD1; v_call: TRBV19; clone_size: once; j_call: TRBJ1-6
cdr3_aa: CASSFGQGREKLFF; cdr3_nt: TGCGCCAGCAGCTTCGGACAGGGGAGGGAAAAACTGTTTTTT; d_call: TRBD1; v_call: TRBV5-1; clone_size: .; j_call: TRBJ1-4